Listed below are T cell receptor beta chains from one sample, sequenced in a study of OX40 agonist ivuxolimab in advanced cancers. Assay used: immunoSEQ multiplex PCR; TCRdb lists only in-frame clones, some missing. In the table there are 40,000 to 45,000 clones, 85% to 90% of which are singletons. The input for sequencing was CD4+ or CD8+ T cells sorted from blood, taken in a trial of the OX40 agonist ivuxolimab. These receptors originate from an adult with an advanced solid tumor such as melanoma, head and neck, liver or kidney cancer. The CDR3 runs from the conserved cysteine through the conserved F or W. The D gene is left open where the match is weak. Size values are once, few and many counts, or a class for expanded clones, and some rows have none.

>TRBV18|-|TRBJ2-5|-
TGTGCCAGCTCACCAAACCCGCCAGGGGTTCAAGAGACCCAGTACTTC
CASSPNPPGVQETQYF
>TRBV7-9|TRBD1|TRBJ1-1|-
TGTGCCAGCAGCCCGAGGACAGGGAGGAACACTGAAGCTTTCTTT
CASSPRTGRNTEAFF
>TRBV9|-|TRBJ2-3|-
TGTGCCAGCAGCAGAAGCCCGGGAGTGGAAGATACGCAGTATTTT
CASSRSPGVEDTQYF
>TRBV19|TRBD2|TRBJ2-7|-
TGTGCCAGTAGTATTTCACTAGCGAGTTACGAGCAGTACTTC
CASSISLASYEQYF
>TRBV7-3|-|TRBJ2-3|medium-sized
TGTGCCAGCAGCCGTGGGGGTAGGGATACGCAGTATTTT
CASSRGGRDTQYF
>TRBV5-6|-|TRBJ2-5|-
TGTGCCAGCACCGAAGGGGGGGTTGAGACCCAGTACTTC
CASTEGGVETQYF
>TRBV4-2|TRBD1|TRBJ2-7|-
TGTGCCAGCAGCCAAGTAACAGGGGGGAAGAACTACGAGCAGTACTTC
CASSQVTGGKNYEQYF
>TRBV6-1|TRBD1|TRBJ1-2|few
TGTGCCAGCAGTGCGAACCAGGGGGGTGGTGGTGGCTACACCTTC
CASSANQGGGGGYTF
>TRBV9|-|TRBJ1-5|-
TGTGCCAGCAGCGTAGGTCTCGGGCCGAATCAGCCCCAGCATTTT
CASSVGLGPNQPQHF
>TRBV19|TRBD2|TRBJ2-3|-
TGTGCCAGTAGTAGTCTAGCGGGGCGGCATACGCAGTATTTT
CASSSLAGRHTQYF
>TRBV5-1|TRBD1|TRBJ2-7|-
TGCGCCAGCAGCTTGGGAGGGACAGGGACAACGGTCTACGAGCAGTACTTC
CASSLGGTGTTVYEQYF
>TRBV28|TRBD1|TRBJ1-2|-
TGTGCCAGCAGCGGACAGGCTTATGGCTACACCTTC
CASSGQAYGYTF
>TRBV19|TRBD1|TRBJ2-2|-
TGTGCCAGTAGCCGGACAGGGAACACCGGGGAGCTGTTTTTT
CASSRTGNTGELFF
>TRBV7-9|-|TRBJ1-5|-
TGTGCCAGCAGCCCAAGGACAGGCAATCAGCCCCAGCATTTT
CASSPRTGNQPQHF
>TRBV6-1|-|TRBJ2-5|once
TGTGCCAGCAGTGACTGGGTGACTAGTCTCCAGTACTTC
CASSDWVTSLQYF
>TRBV7-9|-|TRBJ1-1|few
TGTGCCAGCAGCCGCAGGCAAGGGGTAGCAGAAGCTTTCTTT
CASSRRQGVAEAFF
>TRBV5-1|-|TRBJ1-3|-
TGCGCCAGCAGCTTGGTGCAGGGGTCAACTGGAAACACCATATATTTT
CASSLVQGSTGNTIYF
>TRBV25-1|-|TRBJ2-3|-
TGTGCCAGCAGTGAAAGAGACTACGCAGATACGCAGTATTTT
CASSERDYADTQYF
>TRBV11-2|-|TRBJ2-1|-
TGTGCCAGCAGCTTGGAGGACTACAATGAGCAGTTCTTC
CASSLEDYNEQFF
>TRBV12-5|-|TRBJ2-1|-
TGTGCTAGTGGTCCCCGTGGGTTTGGGCAGTTCTTC
CASGPRGFGQFF
>TRBV7-9|-|TRBJ2-5|-
TGTGCCAGCAGCTTCGTCGGGGCGGAGACCCAGTACTTC
CASSFVGAETQYF
>TRBV9|-|TRBJ1-4|-
TGTGCCAGCAGCGTAGACGCGACAACTAATGAAAAACTGTTTTTT
CASSVDATTNEKLFF
>TRBV27|TRBD2|TRBJ2-5|-
TGTGCCAGCAGCCGGACTAGCGGGAGAGGTCAGACCCAGTACTTC
CASSRTSGRGQTQYF
>TRBV29-1|-|TRBJ2-7|-
TGCAGCGTTGAAGGGGCTGGGAGGAACGAGCAGTACTTC
CSVEGAGRNEQYF
>TRBV27|-|TRBJ1-1|-
TGTGCCAGCAGGAAGACGGGGAGGAACACTGAAGCTTTCTTT
CASRKTGRNTEAFF
>TRBV7-3|-|TRBJ2-7|-
TGTGCCAGCAGCTTAGGCTCCACCCCTTACGAGCAGTACTTC
CASSLGSTPYEQYF
>TRBV18|-|TRBJ1-2|-
TGTGCCAGCTCACCAGGGCAGTCTCGGATCGGTGGCTACACCTTC
CASSPGQSRIGGYTF
>TRBV4-2|-|TRBJ2-2|-
TGTGCCAGCAGCCCCCAGGGAGTTGCCGGGGAGCTGTTTTTT
CASSPQGVAGELFF